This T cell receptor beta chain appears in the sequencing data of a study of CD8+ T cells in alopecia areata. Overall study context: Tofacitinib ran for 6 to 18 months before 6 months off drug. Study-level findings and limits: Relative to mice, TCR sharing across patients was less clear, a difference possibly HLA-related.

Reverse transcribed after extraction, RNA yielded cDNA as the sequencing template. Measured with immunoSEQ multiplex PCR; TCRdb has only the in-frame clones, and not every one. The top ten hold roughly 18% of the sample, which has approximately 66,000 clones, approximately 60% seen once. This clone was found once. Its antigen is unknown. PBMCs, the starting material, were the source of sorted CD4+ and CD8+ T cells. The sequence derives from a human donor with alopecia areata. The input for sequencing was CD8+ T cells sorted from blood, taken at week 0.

CDR3 sequence reads: CASRQGFSYNEQFF. The CDR3 DNA is TGTGCCAGCAGACAGGGTTTCTCCTACAATGAGCAGTTCTTC. The V call is TRBV6-6, the J call TRBJ2-1, with D tentatively TRBD1 (6 bases). The CDR3 spans 14 residues. Trimming shortened V by 6 bases and J by 0 bases, and 9 bases separated the two germline ends. Germline CDR1 is MNHNY and CDR2 is SVGAGI (reference sequence).